One and the same sample provided the 10 T cell receptor beta chains below, sequenced in a study of post-analysis software for immune sequencing data. General study results and limits: Five or six TRBV segments, TRBV5-6, TRBV5-1 and TRBV20-1 among them, were found more frequent in patients than controls.

Carried by the TCR beta cDNA libraries were unique molecular identifiers. One entry per CDR3 protein, called by TCRdb with MiXCR from the PCR reads. The profile shows 250,000 to 300,000 distinct CDR3 sequences, 35% to 40% of them singletons. Their antigens are not known. The sample consisted of blood. The receptors come from a girl between 10 and 17 years old with multiple sclerosis.

There are many counts of this clonotype. V gene TRBV12-3 or TRBV12-4 combines with J gene TRBJ2-4; 7 bases align to TRBD2. The junction had 10 bases not matched to a gene; V was cut back by 3 bases and J by 8 bases. The CDR3 runs 15 residues. The CDR3 sequence: CASSFGGGMRDIQYF. The CDR3 coding sequence is TGTGCCAGCAGTTTTGGCGGGGGTATGAGAGACATTCAGTACTTC.

Comments on this clonotype: This could be a read error, since a much larger clone is one nucleotide away. The V and J genes are TRBV18 and TRBJ2-4, with a possible D match to TRBD2 (7 bases). The CDR3 is 13 amino acids. Germline V lookup: CDR1 KGHSH, CDR2 LQKENI. Trimming stripped 6 bases from V and 13 bases from J, with 19 bases between. The CDR3 nucleotides read TGTGCCAGCTCCGACAGCGGGACGAGGGGGCAGTACTTC. Its protein is CASSDSGTRGQYF. Supplemented by reference TRBV18 and TRBJ2-4, the full variable domain reads NAGVMQNPRHLVRRRGQEARLRCSPMKGHSHVYWYRQLPEEGLKFMVYLQKENIIDESGMPKERFSAEFPKEGPSILRIQQVVRGDSAAYFCASSDSGTRGQYFGAGTRLSVL.

The chain links TRBV4-2 to TRBJ2-5; unclear D gene. Germline V CDR1 and CDR2: LGHNA, YNFKEQ. V dropped 2 bases and J dropped 2 bases, with 6 bases sitting between them. CDR3 length: 13 residues. Here the CDR3 DNA reads TGTGCCAGCAGCCAAACTCCTCAAGAGACCCAGTACTTC. It codes for CASSQTPQETQYF.

This clonotype was recorded at least ten times. The chain carries TRBV6-5 and TRBJ2-1; D is unclear. Trimming took off 10 bases at V and 2 bases at J, with 12 bases between the two ends. Per the germline V gene, CDR1 is MNHEY and CDR2 is SVGAGI. CDR3 size: 13 residues. The CDR3 reads CATSRGAYNEQFF. The CDR3 region has the DNA TGTGCCACCTCCCGAGGCGCCTACAATGAGCAGTTCTTC.

At least ten counts were recorded for this clonotype. J is TRBJ2-4 and V is TRBV2, with no clear D. Germline V gene data show CDR1 as SNHLY and CDR2 as FYNNEI. The CDR3 extends over 12 amino acids. Trimming removed 7 bases from V and 0 bases from J, with 4 bases in between. In DNA, the CDR3 is TGTGCCAGCACGACAGCCAAAAACATTCAGTACTTC. It translates to CASTTAKNIQYF.

The sample holds one count of this clonotype. This clone may be a read error of a much larger clone one base away. As DNA, the CDR3 is TGTGCCGGCAGCGGCAGGCGGGGAGCCCTTTACAATGAGCAGTTCTTC. Its translation is CAGSGRRGALYNEQFF. The chain recombines TRBV3-1 with TRBJ2-1, with D perhaps matching TRBD2 (6 bases). The V gene's germline CDR1 is LGHDT and CDR2 YNNKEL (reference sequence). This CDR3 comprises 16 residues.

The genes are TRBV29-1 and TRBJ2-1; 10 bases are a match to TRBD2. This CDR3 is 16 amino acids long. Trimming removed 0 bases from V and 6 bases from J; junction bases left unmatched: 8. CDR1 is SQVTM, CDR2 ANQGSEA, per germline. CDR3 bases: TGCAGCGTTGAAGAAGCACTAGCGGGATCTCCCAATGAGCAGTTCTTC. This encodes CSVEEALAGSPNEQFF.

Many counts were recorded for this clonotype. The chain's CDR3 is CSASPGTTQPQHF. The CDR3, as DNA: TGCAGTGCTAGTCCTGGGACAACTCAGCCCCAGCATTTT. The rearrangement links TRBV20-1 to TRBJ1-5; perhaps TRBD1 as D (6 bases). Germline-derived CDR1 and CDR2 are DFQATT and SNEGSKA (reference sequence). V lost 3 bases and J 6 bases, leaving 12 bases between the germline ends. There are 13 residues in the CDR3.

This clonotype was counted ten times or more. The chain links TRBV4-1 to TRBJ2-5; 9 nucleotides agree with TRBD2. This CDR3 contains 16 residues. J was trimmed by 5 bases and V by 0 bases; bases with no gene match: 7. Germline V CDR1 and CDR2: MGHRA, YSYEKL. The CDR3 DNA sequence: TGCGCCAGCAGCCAAGAGGGAGCGGGAGGTGGGGAGACCCAGTACTTC. Its protein product is CASSQEGAGGGETQYF.

This clonotype was found many times. The gene calls are TRBV4-1 and TRBJ1-2, with D perhaps matching TRBD1 (5 bases). CDR1 and CDR2 from the germline V gene are MGHRA and YSYEKL. The CDR3 length is 14 residues. Trimming shortened V by 4 bases and J by 2 bases, and 11 bases separated the two germline ends. This CDR3 is CASSLLEGNYGYTF. CDR3 in DNA: TGCGCCAGCAGCCTCCTTGAGGGGAACTATGGCTACACCTTC.